This T cell receptor beta chain emerged from a study of OX40 agonist ivuxolimab in advanced cancers. Study details: Prior therapy, whether anti-PD-1, anti-PD-L1 or anti-CTLA-4, was allowed, and roughly 41% had some.

Sequencing was performed with immunoSEQ multiplex PCR; in TCRdb, only in-frame clones are kept and a portion is missing. The sample comprises tens of thousands of clones, roughly 85% of which are singletons, and roughly 2.5% rests with the top ten. The V gene's germline CDR1 is KGHSH and CDR2 LQKENI. V lost 3 bases, J lost 3 bases, and 9 bases lay in between. CDR3 size: 15 residues. The rearrangement joins TRBV18 to TRBJ1-6; no clear D. This TCR was sampled from an adult with an advanced solid tumor such as melanoma, head and neck, liver or kidney cancer. Sequencing was performed on CD4+ or CD8+ T cells sorted from blood, taken in a trial of the OX40 agonist ivuxolimab. CDR3 in DNA: TGTGCCAGCTCACCGTCGGGAGGCTATAATTCACCCCTCCACTTT. Translated, it gives CASSPSGGYNSPLHF.